The T cell receptor beta chain under discussion was sequenced for a study of OX40 agonist ivuxolimab in advanced cancers. Regarding the research as a whole: Ivuxolimab was a fully human IgG2 agonistic monoclonal antibody targeting the costimulatory receptor OX40 (CD134). Patients were allowed to have had prior anti-PD-1, anti-PD-L1 or anti-CTLA-4 therapy, and approximately 40% of the dose-escalation patients had been treated with checkpoint inhibitors. Of the roughly 53 patients in dose escalation, about 20 had hepatocellular carcinoma, about 15 had melanoma, 9 had renal cell carcinoma and 9 had head and neck cancer. Three dose-escalation patients achieved partial responses, one with hepatocellular carcinoma and two with cutaneous melanoma. The monotherapy dose-escalation portion (N of about 50 patients) of the phase I ivuxolimab trial is reported in the paper. A male proportion of around 81% and a mean age of approximately 60 years, ranging from about 23 to 90, were recorded for the dose-escalation cohort. Peripheral TCRbeta sequencing aimed to test whether ivuxolimab altered TCR sequence diversity and caused clonal T-cell expansion. Intravenous ivuxolimab was administered to patients every 2 weeks at six dose levels: 0.01, 0.1, 0.3, 1.5, 3 and 10 mg/kg. The investigation overall reported the following: On average, CD8+ T cells showed more expanded clones than CD4+ T cells after ivuxolimab. Which antigens the clonally expanded peripheral T cells were specific for was not determined. In the 0.1-3.0 mg/kg groups, partial responders were among the patients with the lowest normalized peripheral clonal expansion, particularly in CD8+ T cells. At doses from 0.1 to 3.0 mg/kg, clonal expansion was seen in both CD4+ and CD8+ blood T cells between baseline and week 6. Low levels of normalized T-cell clonal expansion were also seen in some patients who did not respond.

Genomic DNA was isolated from the sorted cells so that the TCRbeta CDR3 region could be sequenced. The immunoSEQ Assay was used for sequencing of TCRbeta CDR3 regions. TCRdb took over this immuneACCESS table, retaining in-frame rearrangements with V and J assigned. Such tables are incomplete; in checked studies, under half of the missing clones stem from an unresolved V gene, and the remainder is unexplained. For this sample there are tens of thousands of clones; roughly 80% appear just once. The top ten clones comprise approximately 2.8% of the sample. Measured from the cysteine to the phenylalanine, the CDR3 is 14 residues long. The kept DNA is CDR3 alone, 42 bases in frame from the first base. Looking up the germline V gene (reference sequence) yields CDR1 GTSNPN and CDR2 SVGIG. Trimming takes 2 bases from V and 5 bases from J, and the germline ends sit 15 bases apart. Patients with a history of autoimmune disease or receiving systemic immunosuppression were excluded from the trial. Peripheral blood for TCR sequencing was collected from all dose cohorts at baseline, on cycle 4 day 1, and on cycle 7 day 1. Samples came from an open-label, multicenter, first-in-human phase I dose-escalation trial of ivuxolimab. The trial enrolled adults with locally advanced or metastatic head and neck squamous cell, hepatocellular, melanoma or renal cell carcinoma. Before TCR sequencing, CD4+ and CD8+ T cells were separately sorted from peripheral blood.

A word on this clone: Its antigen is currently not known. One base away there is no much larger clone; base qualities are not given.

The receptor's source is an adult with an advanced solid tumor such as melanoma, head and neck, liver or kidney cancer. This sample comprised CD4+ or CD8+ T cells sorted from blood, obtained in a trial of the OX40 agonist ivuxolimab. The chain is made from TRBV30 and TRBJ2-5; a tentative D call is TRBD2 (5 bases match). CDR3 reads: CAWSSPRAWETQYF. The DNA sequence is given as TGTGCCTGGAGTTCCCCGAGGGCATGGGAGACCCAGTACTTC.